These 5 T cell receptor beta chains share one sample of origin, sequenced in a study of spatial heterogeneity in lung cancer. Study-wide points: How many expanded intratumoral alpha and beta TCRs were present tracked the tumor mutation count, which was a count of nonsynonymous mutations.

Sample time point: sample taken at primary tumor resection. Their target antigens are unknown. Using its own MiXCR run on the 5' RACE reads, TCRdb lists one record per CDR3 protein. The data show about 580 distinct CDR3 sequences, under 13% seen once. The source material was lung tumor tissue, sampled at surgery. These receptors were obtained from a female donor with early-stage non-small cell lung cancer.

This clonotype qualifies as large (0.1 to 1%). V gene TRBV10-3 combines with J gene TRBJ2-3; 9 bases line up with TRBD2. Germline V gene sequence: CDR1 ENHRY, CDR2 SYGVKD. The CDR3 consists of 13 residues. V was pared by 10 bases and J by 3 bases, with 5 bases of the junction left unmatched. This CDR3 is CATSSGETDTQYF. The CDR3 coding sequence is TGTGCCACATCTAGCGGGGAAACAGATACGCAGTATTTT.

In its sample, this clonotype ranks as large. This chain links TRBV10-1 with TRBJ1-2; 7 bases line up with TRBD1. Germline assignment: CDR1 WNHNN and CDR2 SYGVQD (reference sequence). The CDR3 consists of 13 residues. After removal of 2 bases from V and 3 bases from J, the junction contained 0 bases not matched to a gene. In DNA form, the CDR3 reads TGCGCCAGCAGTGAGGACAGGGACTATGGCTACACCTTC. Translation gives CASSEDRDYGYTF.

The V gene is TRBV2, the J gene TRBJ1-5, with D uncertain. The V and J ends lost 4 bases and 11 bases respectively, with 12 bases between them. This CDR3 is built from 12 residues. The germline V gene has CDR1 SNHLY and CDR2 FYNNEI. CDR3 DNA: TGTGCCAGCAGTGGGATCGGCGGAGCCCAGCATTTT. Its protein is CASSGIGGAQHF.

The chain joins TRBV7-9 to TRBJ2-4; weak D call: TRBD2 (5 bases). The CDR3 is made up of 12 amino acids. In germline, CDR1 is SEHNR, CDR2 FQNEAQ (reference sequence). V lost 5 bases to trimming and J lost 6 bases, with 8 bases between them. The CDR3 DNA sequence: TGTGCCAGCAGCCAAAGCGGAAACATTCAGTACTTC. Translation gives CASSQSGNIQYF.

This chain links TRBV6-6 with TRBJ2-2; no firm D call. CDR1 and CDR2 from the germline V gene are MNHNY and SVGAGI (reference sequence). V gave up 2 bases and J gave up 6 bases, with 7 bases separating them. The CDR3 spans 13 residues. The chain's CDR3 is CASSYGSAGELFF. The CDR3, as DNA: TGTGCCAGCAGTTACGGTTCTGCCGGGGAGCTGTTTTTT.